This TCR beta chain was documented in a study of cytomegalovirus exposure and HLA in healthy donors. V was pared by 11 bases and J by 2 bases, with 7 bases between. The CDR3 spans 11 residues. In germline, CDR1 is SEHNR, CDR2 FQNEAQ (reference sequence). The data were produced by immunoSEQ multiplex PCR, yet TCRdb's version contains in-frame clones alone and is incomplete. The sample gives fewer than 95,000 clones, about four fifths of which show up once; around 10% is in the top ten. The chain combines TRBV7-9 with TRBJ1-5; no clear D gene. Specimen: PBMCs. This TCR came from a woman aged 18-29 years in good health and CMV-seropositive. The CDR3 DNA follows: TGTGCCGTCGGGGGCAATCAGCCCCAGCATTTT. This encodes CAVGGNQPQHF.